This T cell receptor beta chain originates from a study of T cell responses to AZD1222 COVID-19 vaccine. Sequencing used immunoSEQ multiplex PCR; TCRdb keeps in-frame clones, though not all of them. The top ten hold 3.5% to 4.5% of the sample, which has around 99,000 clones, 87% seen once. The CDR3 spans 20 residues. Germline V gene sequence: CDR1 MNHEY, CDR2 SVGEGT. Trimming shortened V by 0 bases and J by 5 bases, and 28 bases separated the two germline ends. The receptor was isolated from an adult in good health. The chain is built from TRBV6-2 or TRBV6-3 and TRBJ1-2; D might be TRBD1 (5 bases). Sample: peripheral blood, taken on day 0 of AZD1222 vaccination. CDR3 DNA sequence: TGTGCCAGCAGTTACTCGATGGGGCGCAGGGCCTCGTATCTTGGATATGGCTACACCTTC. It is translated as CASSYSMGRRASYLGYGYTF.